What follows is one TCR beta chain and its context. From germline, CDR1 is MGHRA and CDR2 YSYEKL. This CDR3 is 16 amino acids long. V lost 1 base and J lost 1, with 13 bases in between. This record belongs to a study of OX40 agonist ivuxolimab in advanced cancers. Looking at the study overall: Three patients got partial responses; one had hepatocellular carcinoma and two had cutaneous melanoma.

Sequenced by immunoSEQ multiplex PCR; TCRdb stores in-frame clones only, minus some. This sample carries some 29,000 clones, more than 85% of them seen once, and the ten largest clones take about a fifth. The receptor comes from an adult with an advanced solid tumor such as melanoma, head and neck, liver or kidney cancer. The sequenced sample was CD4+ or CD8+ T cells sorted from blood, obtained in a trial of the OX40 agonist ivuxolimab. V and J are TRBV4-1 and TRBJ2-5; weak D call: TRBD2 (5 bases). This CDR3 reads CASSQGTGWGQETQYF. The CDR3 coding sequence is TGCGCCAGCAGCCAAGGAACGGGATGGGGCCAAGAGACCCAGTACTTC.